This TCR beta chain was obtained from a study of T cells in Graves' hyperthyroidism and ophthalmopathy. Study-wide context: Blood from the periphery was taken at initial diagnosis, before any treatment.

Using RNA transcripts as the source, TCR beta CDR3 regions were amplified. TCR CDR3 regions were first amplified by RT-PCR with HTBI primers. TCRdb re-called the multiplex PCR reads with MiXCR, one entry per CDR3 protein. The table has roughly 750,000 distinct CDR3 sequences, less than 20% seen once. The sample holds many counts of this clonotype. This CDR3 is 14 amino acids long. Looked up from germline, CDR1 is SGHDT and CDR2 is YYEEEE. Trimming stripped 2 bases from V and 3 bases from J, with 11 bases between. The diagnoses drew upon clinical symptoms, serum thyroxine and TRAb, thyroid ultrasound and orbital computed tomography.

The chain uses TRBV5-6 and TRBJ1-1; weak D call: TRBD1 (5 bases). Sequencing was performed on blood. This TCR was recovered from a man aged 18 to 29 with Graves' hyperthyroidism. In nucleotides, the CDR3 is TGTGCCAGCAGCTTCGGGGCGATGGACACTGAAGCTTTCTTT. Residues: CASSFGAMDTEAFF.